The present TCR beta chain was sequenced within a study of T-cell memory formation after mild COVID-19. This clonotype came up a few times. Constant-segment primers and 5'RACE yielded cDNA libraries for TCR alpha and TCR beta, each carrying sample barcodes and UMIs. TCRdb recomputed calls from the 5' RACE reads with MiXCR, one row per CDR3 protein. In the table there are about 560,000 distinct CDR3 sequences, 15% to 20% of which are singletons. The TCR comes from an adult woman who had mild COVID-19 (a few samples of this study predate the infection). Cell type and time point are not known. The sample was PBMCs or a T cell subset sorted from them (not recorded which).

The CDR3 DNA sequence: TGTGCCAGTAGTATTATAGGGTTGTACGGACAGGGTGTCTCTGGGGCCAACGTCCTGACTTTC. The encoded protein is CASSIIGLYGQGVSGANVLTF. The chain employs TRBV19 and TRBJ2-6; 8 positions agree with TRBD1. The CDR3 runs 21 residues. CDR1 and CDR2 from the germline V gene are LNHDA and SQIVND (reference sequence). The J segment lost 0 bases and the V segment lost 3 bases, leaving 16 bases of the junction unmatched.